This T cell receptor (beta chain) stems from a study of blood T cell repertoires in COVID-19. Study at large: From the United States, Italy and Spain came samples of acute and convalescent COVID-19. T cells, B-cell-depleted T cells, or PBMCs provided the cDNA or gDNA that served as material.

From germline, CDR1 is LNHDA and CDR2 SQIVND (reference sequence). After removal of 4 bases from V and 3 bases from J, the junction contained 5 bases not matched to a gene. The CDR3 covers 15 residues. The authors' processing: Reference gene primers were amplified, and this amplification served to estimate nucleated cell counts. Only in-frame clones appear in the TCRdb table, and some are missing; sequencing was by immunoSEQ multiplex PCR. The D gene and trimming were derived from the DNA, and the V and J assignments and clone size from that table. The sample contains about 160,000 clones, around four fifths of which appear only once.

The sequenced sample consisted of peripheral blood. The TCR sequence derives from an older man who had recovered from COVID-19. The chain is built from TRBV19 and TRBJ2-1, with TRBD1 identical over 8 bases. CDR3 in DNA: TGTGCCAGTAGTACACGGACAGGGTTCTACAATGAGCAGTTCTTC. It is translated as CASSTRTGFYNEQFF.